This T cell receptor (beta chain) was sequenced for a study of blood T cell repertoires in COVID-19. Sequencing used immunoSEQ multiplex PCR; TCRdb keeps in-frame clones, though not all of them. The sample lists around 140,000 clones, around 80% occurring once. With regard to this clone: The sample has other DNA sequences that encode this CDR3 too.

The TCR originated in a woman between 45 and 65 years old who had recovered from COVID-19. Source material: PBMCs or T cells enriched from blood (not recorded which).

CDR3 coding DNA: TGTGCCAGCTCACCCTGGACAGGGAACACCGGGGAGCTGTTTTTT. This translates into CASSPWTGNTGELFF. This chain uses TRBV18 with TRBJ2-2; 7 bases are shared with TRBD1. Per the germline V gene, CDR1 is KGHSH and CDR2 is LQKENI. V was pared by 3 bases and J by 1 base, with 2 bases of the junction left unmatched. The CDR3 extends over 15 amino acids. The whole variable domain, remainder taken from reference TRBV18 and TRBJ2-2, is NAGVMQNPRHLVRRRGQEARLRCSPMKGHSHVYWYRQLPEEGLKFMVYLQKENIIDESGMPKERFSAEFPKEGPSILRIQQVVRGDSAAYFCASSPWTGNTGELFFGEGSRLTVL.